One sample yielded the 8 T cell receptor beta chains listed below, sequenced in a study of T-cell memory formation after mild COVID-19. TCRdb passed the 5' RACE reads through MiXCR, listing each CDR3 protein once. The table shows roughly 160,000 distinct CDR3 sequences, with 10% to 15% occurring only once. The sample consisted of PBMCs or a T cell subset sorted from them (not recorded which). These receptors were collected from a man aged 18 to 30 who had mild COVID-19 (a few samples of this study predate the infection). Cell type and time point are not known.

V is TRBV9 and J is TRBJ2-3, with 13 positions matching TRBD2. J lost 10 bases, V lost 4 bases, and 12 bases had no gene match. Germline V gene data show CDR1 as SGDLS and CDR2 as YYNGEE. This CDR3 region has 16 residues. In nucleotides, the CDR3 is TGTGCCAGCAGCCCCCGGTGGACTAGCGGGGGAGTAGCGCAGTATTTT. Its translation is CASSPRWTSGGVAQYF.

The rearrangement uses TRBV7-3 and TRBJ1-6; the D is unclear. From germline, CDR1 is SGHTA and CDR2 FQGTGA. This CDR3 is built from 15 residues. V lost 0 bases, J lost 9 bases, and 12 bases lay in between. For the CDR3, the DNA is TGTGCCAGCAGCTTAACGGCCGGGTTGGCTTCACCCCTCCACTTT. Protein product: CASSLTAGLASPLHF.

This clonotype occurred a few times. The V and J genes are TRBV10-3 and TRBJ2-1; the match to TRBD1 covers 9 bases. V shed 3 bases, J shed 6 bases, and the junction held 6 bases outside the gene matches. Germline loops: CDR1 ENHRY, CDR2 SYGVKD. The CDR3 length is 15 residues. The CDR3 sequence is CAISEPRDRANEQFF. The DNA for the CDR3 is TGTGCCATCAGTGAACCCCGGGACAGGGCCAATGAGCAGTTCTTC.

The chain has TRBV7-9 and TRBJ1-2, with D maybe TRBD1 (5 bases). Deletions cut 3 bases from V and 0 bases from J, with 5 bases between. The V gene's germline CDR1 is SEHNR and CDR2 FQNEAQ (reference sequence). The CDR3 extends over 13 amino acids. The CDR3 coding sequence is TGTGCCAGCAGCTTGGGGCCTAACTATGGCTACACCTTC. Translation gives CASSLGPNYGYTF.

V gene TRBV3-1 combines with J gene TRBJ1-6; D gene uncertain. V was pared by 2 bases and J by 5 bases, with 10 bases between. CDR1 and CDR2 (germline): LGHDT, YNNKEL (reference sequence). The CDR3 has 15 amino acids. Here the CDR3 reads CASSQSTGHNSPLHF. In DNA form, the CDR3 reads TGTGCCAGCAGCCAAAGCACGGGCCATAATTCACCCCTCCACTTT.

V is TRBV7-2 and J is TRBJ1-1, with D hard to call. Germline V gene data show CDR1 as SGHTA and CDR2 as FQGNSA. V lost 6 bases, J lost 6 bases, and 11 bases lay in between. The CDR3 has 12 residues. CDR3 residues: CASRRREAEAFF. The CDR3 DNA sequence: TGTGCCAGCAGGCGCCGCGAGGCTGAAGCTTTCTTT. Full variable domain (missing parts from reference TRBV7-2 and TRBJ1-1): GAGVSQSPSNKVTEKGKDVELRCDPISGHTALYWYRQSLGQGLEFLIYFQGNSAPDKSGLPSDRFSAERTGGSVSTLTIQRTQQEDSAVYLCASRRREAEAFFGQGTRLTVV.

The gene calls are TRBV9 and TRBJ2-1, with D possibly matching TRBD2 (7 bases). V was pared by 4 bases and J by 9 bases, with 17 bases between. The CDR3 covers 14 residues. The V gene's germline CDR1 is SGDLS and CDR2 YYNGEE. Here the CDR3 DNA reads TGTGCCAGCAGCAGGGGGGAGGGGAGGGTTGAGCAGTTCTTC. It encodes CASSRGEGRVEQFF.

The chain uses TRBV6-2 or TRBV6-3 and TRBJ1-2, with D unresolved. The germline V and J ends were trimmed by 6 bases and 4 bases, with 9 bases remaining between them. Germline CDR1 and CDR2: MNHEY and SVGEGT. This CDR3 contains 12 residues. CDR3 DNA sequence: TGTGCCAGCAGCCCCGAAACCTATGGCTACACCTTC. The encoded protein is CASSPETYGYTF.